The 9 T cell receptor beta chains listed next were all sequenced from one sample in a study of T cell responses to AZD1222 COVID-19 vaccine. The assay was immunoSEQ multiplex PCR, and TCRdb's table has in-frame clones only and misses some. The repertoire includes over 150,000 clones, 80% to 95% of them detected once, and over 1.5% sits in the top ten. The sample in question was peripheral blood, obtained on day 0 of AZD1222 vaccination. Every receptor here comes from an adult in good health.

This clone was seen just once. This chain's CDR3 is CASSPITGTHEQYF. The DNA for the CDR3 is TGTGCCAGCAGTCCCATAACAGGCACCCACGAGCAGTACTTC. The rearrangement links TRBV6-2 or TRBV6-3 to TRBJ2-7, with D perhaps matching TRBD1 (5 bases). Germline V CDR1 and CDR2: MNHEY, SVGEGT. The V end was cut by 5 bases, the J end by 5 bases, with 16 bases between. The CDR3 loop spans 14 amino acids.

CDR3 coding DNA: TGCGCCAGCAGCCTAGGGACAGGGTCGTCGGGTCAGCCCCAGCATTTT. This codes for CASSLGTGSSGQPQHF. This sequence joins TRBV5-1 and TRBJ1-5, with 9 positions matching TRBD1. Per the germline V gene, CDR1 is SGHRS and CDR2 is YFSETQ. The V segment lost 4 bases and the J segment 6 bases; nucleotides outside the gene matches: 11. This CDR3 comprises 16 residues.

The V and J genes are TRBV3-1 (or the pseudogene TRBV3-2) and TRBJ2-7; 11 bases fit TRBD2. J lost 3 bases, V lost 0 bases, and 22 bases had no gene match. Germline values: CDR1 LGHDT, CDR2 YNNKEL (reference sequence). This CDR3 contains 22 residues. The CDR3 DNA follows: TGTGCCAGCAGCCAAGATTCGACAAGGTTGGGTCTAGCGGGAGGAAAGAACTACGAGCAGTACTTC. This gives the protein CASSQDSTRLGLAGGKNYEQYF.

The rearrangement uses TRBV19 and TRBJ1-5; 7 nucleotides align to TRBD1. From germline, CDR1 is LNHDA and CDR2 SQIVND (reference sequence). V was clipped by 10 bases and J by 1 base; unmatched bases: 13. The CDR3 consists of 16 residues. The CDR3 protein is CATARGQVGSNQPQHF. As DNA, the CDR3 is TGTGCCACCGCGCGCGGACAGGTTGGGAGCAATCAGCCCCAGCATTTT.

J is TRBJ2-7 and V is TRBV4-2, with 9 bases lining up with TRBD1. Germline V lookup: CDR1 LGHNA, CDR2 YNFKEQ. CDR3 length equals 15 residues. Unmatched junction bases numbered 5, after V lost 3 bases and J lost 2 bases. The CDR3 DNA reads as TGTGCCAGCAGCCATACAGGGGGCTCCACCTACGAGCAGTACTTC. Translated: CASSHTGGSTYEQYF.

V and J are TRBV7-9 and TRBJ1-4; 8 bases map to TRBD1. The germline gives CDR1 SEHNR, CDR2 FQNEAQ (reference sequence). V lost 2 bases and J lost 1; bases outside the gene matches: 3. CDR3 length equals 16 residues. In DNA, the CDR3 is TGTGCCAGCAGCTTAACAGGGGGAATAACTAATGAAAAACTGTTTTTT. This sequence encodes CASSLTGGITNEKLFF.

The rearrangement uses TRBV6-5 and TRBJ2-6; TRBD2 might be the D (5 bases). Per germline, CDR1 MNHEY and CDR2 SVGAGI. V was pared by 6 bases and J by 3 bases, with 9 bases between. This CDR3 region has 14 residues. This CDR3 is CASRVEVGANVLTF. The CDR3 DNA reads TGTGCCAGCAGAGTGGAGGTTGGGGCCAACGTCCTGACTTTC.

The CDR3 sequence is CASSPTGTSGTGELFF. The CDR3 coding sequence is TGTGCCAGCAGCCCTACCGGGACTAGTGGCACCGGGGAGCTGTTTTTT. This chain links TRBV7-9 with TRBJ2-2; 8 positions match TRBD2. The J segment lost 4 bases and the V segment lost 5 bases, leaving 9 bases of the junction unmatched. Germline CDR1 SEHNR, CDR2 FQNEAQ (reference sequence). This CDR3 comprises 16 residues.

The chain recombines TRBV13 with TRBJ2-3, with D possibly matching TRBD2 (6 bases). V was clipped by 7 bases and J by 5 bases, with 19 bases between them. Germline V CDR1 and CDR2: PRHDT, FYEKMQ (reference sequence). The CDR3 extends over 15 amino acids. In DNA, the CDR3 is TGTGCCAGCATGTCGCGGGGAACGCCTCGAGATACGCAGTATTTT. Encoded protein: CASMSRGTPRDTQYF.